This T cell receptor beta chain is from a study of breast tumors, draining lymph nodes, adjacent tissues. Broader study findings: That most tumor T cells come from lymph nodes remained unproven. Data fit most tumor T cells coming from lymph node, expanding in tumor. Tumor repertoires ranked between lymph nodes and nontumor tissue in diversity, with V and J gene preferences. Compared with basal-like, luminal-like tumors shared significantly more repertoire with nontumor tissue.

In germline, CDR1 is SGHTA, CDR2 FQGNSA. V dropped 2 bases and J dropped 7; count of bases not matched to a gene: 7. This CDR3 region has 15 residues. A single count supports this clonotype. As yet, its antigen is unknown. MiXCR was run by TCRdb on the multiplex PCR reads, yielding one entry per CDR3 protein. The table shows tens of thousands of distinct CDR3 sequences, with approximately 70% occurring only once. The rearrangement joins TRBV7-2 to TRBJ2-1; 8 bases fit TRBD1. The sequenced sample was tumor-adjacent breast tissue. This clonotype originated in a female donor with breast cancer. Some clones in this sample may be carry-over from other donors' samples. CDR3 residues: CASSLRTGFGNEQFF. DNA of the CDR3: TGTGCCAGCAGCTTACGGACAGGGTTTGGGAATGAGCAGTTCTTC.